This entry concerns a single T cell receptor (beta chain). Its cognate antigen is unknown. The data originate from a study of blood T cells in healthy people across ages. Whole-study results and caveats: Across the age range, TCR beta diversity per million T cells fell in a roughly linear way. Samples with more naive T cells showed higher observed beta diversity.

Using a J-beta primer mix together with a sample-barcoded 5' primer, a second PCR was run for about 7 to 12 cycles. From the 5' RACE reads, TCRdb called clonotypes with MiXCR, one entry per CDR3 protein. Counted here are over 600,000 distinct CDR3 sequences, around 21% occurring once; the ten biggest clones make up roughly 3.7%. The V end was cut by 2 bases, the J end by 4 bases, with 8 bases between. CDR1 is KGHSH, CDR2 LQKENI, per germline. The CDR3 spans 13 residues. The chain employs TRBV18 and TRBJ1-2; D ambiguous. This clonotype was obtained from a man between 70 and 80 years old in good health. Specimen: blood. The CDR3 coding sequence is TGTGCCAGCTCACCAGGTTTCTCCTATGGCTACACCTTC. It translates to CASSPGFSYGYTF.